Following are 3 T cell receptor beta chains from one sample sequenced in a study of beta chain features in type 1 diabetes. No cognate antigen is known for these TCRs. Broader study findings: Type 1 diabetes patients had TCRB CDR3s that were shorter (moderately but significantly so) in all four CD4+ subsets.

What was sequenced were expressed TCRB transcripts, since all of the isolated RNA had been reverse transcribed. Repertoires were generated with immunoSEQ multiplex PCR, while TCRdb's copy carries only in-frame clones and drops some. Of around 310,000 clones listed, about 13% are singletons. The material sequenced was naive CD4+ T cells from blood. All receptors derive from a woman under 30 with type 1 diabetes.

This chain connects TRBV29-1 to TRBJ2-7, with 13 positions matching TRBD2. The trim removed 6 bases at V and 5 bases at J, leaving 13 bases unmatched. Germline V gene data show CDR1 as SQVTM and CDR2 as ANQGSEA. CDR3 length: 16 amino acids. CDR3 sequence reads: CSVQAPGTSGTHEQYF. Here the CDR3 DNA reads TGCAGCGTCCAAGCCCCCGGGACTAGCGGGACCCACGAGCAGTACTTC.

This chain links TRBV6-1 with TRBJ2-1; no clear D. Germline values: CDR1 MNHNS, CDR2 SASEGT. V lost 3 bases and J 0 bases, leaving 9 bases between the germline ends. The CDR3 spans 15 residues. The DNA for the CDR3 is TGTGCCAGCAGTGACGGTAGGAGCTCCTACAATGAGCAGTTCTTC. It translates to CASSDGRSSYNEQFF.

This clone came up a few times. The chain couples TRBV25-1 to TRBJ2-4; D might be TRBD2 (5 bases). Trimming shortened V by 2 bases and J by 9 bases, and 11 bases separated the two germline ends. In germline, CDR1 is MGHDK, CDR2 SYGVNS. CDR3 length equals 13 residues. For the CDR3, the DNA is TGTGCCAGCAGTGAAGGGATCGGAGGCATTCAGTACTTC. Translating gives CASSEGIGGIQYF. The full variable domain, with the rest looked up from reference TRBV25-1 and TRBJ2-4, is EADIYQTPRYLVIGTGKKITLECSQTMGHDKMYWYQQDPGMELHLIHYSYGVNSTEKGDLSSESTVSRIRTEHFPLTLESARPSHTSQYLCASSEGIGGIQYFGAGTRLSVL.